This TCR beta chain came from a study of OX40 agonist ivuxolimab in advanced cancers. Study observations and caveats: Dose levels from 0.1 to 3.0 mg/kg saw CD4+ and CD8+ blood T cells expand clonally by week 6.

TCRdb's copy holds only in-frame clones and misses some; the assay was immunoSEQ multiplex PCR. This table has tens of thousands of clones, more than 75% appearing once. About this clone: The antigen remains undetermined.

The specimen comprised CD4+ or CD8+ T cells sorted from blood, sampled in a trial of the OX40 agonist ivuxolimab. This TCR was recovered from an adult with an advanced solid tumor such as melanoma, head and neck, liver or kidney cancer.

Written as DNA, the CDR3 is TGCGCCAGCAGCTCGGTAGGCGGGGAGCCCACAGATACGCAGTATTTT. Translating it yields CASSSVGGEPTDTQYF. The chain is built from TRBV5-1 and TRBJ2-3, with TRBD2 as a possible D gene (6 bases). The germline V and J ends were trimmed by 3 bases and 2 bases, with 16 bases remaining between them. This CDR3 has 16 residues. Germline V CDR1 and CDR2: SGHRS, YFSETQ.